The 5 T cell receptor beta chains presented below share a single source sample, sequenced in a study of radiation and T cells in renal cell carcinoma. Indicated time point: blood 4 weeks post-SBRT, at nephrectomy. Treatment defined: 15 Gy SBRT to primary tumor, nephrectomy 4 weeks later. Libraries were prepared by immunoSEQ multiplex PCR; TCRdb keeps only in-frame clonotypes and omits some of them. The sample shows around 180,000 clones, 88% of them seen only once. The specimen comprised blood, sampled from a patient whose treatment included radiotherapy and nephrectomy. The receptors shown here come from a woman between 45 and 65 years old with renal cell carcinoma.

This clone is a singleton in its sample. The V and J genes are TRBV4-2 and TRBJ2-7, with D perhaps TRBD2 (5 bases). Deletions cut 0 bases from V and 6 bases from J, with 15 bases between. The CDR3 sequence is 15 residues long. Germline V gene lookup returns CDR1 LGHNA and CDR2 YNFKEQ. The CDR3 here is CASSQDEIKGSEQYF. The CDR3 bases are TGTGCCAGCAGCCAAGATGAGATAAAAGGGAGCGAGCAGTACTTC.

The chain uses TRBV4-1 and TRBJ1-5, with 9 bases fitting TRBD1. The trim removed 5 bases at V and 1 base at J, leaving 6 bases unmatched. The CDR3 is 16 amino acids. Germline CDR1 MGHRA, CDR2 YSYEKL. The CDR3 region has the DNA TGCGCCAGCAGCTCGCCGGGACAGGGAAGCAATCAGCCCCAGCATTTT. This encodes CASSSPGQGSNQPQHF.

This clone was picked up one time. The CDR3 region has the DNA TGTGCCAGCAGCTGGACTATATCTGGAAACACCATATATTTT. Residues: CASSWTISGNTIYF. The rearrangement links TRBV7-9 to TRBJ1-3, with D unclear. Germline V gene sequence: CDR1 SEHNR, CDR2 FQNEAQ (reference sequence). Trimming left V 4 bases short and J 1 base short, with 8 bases between. The CDR3 runs 14 residues.

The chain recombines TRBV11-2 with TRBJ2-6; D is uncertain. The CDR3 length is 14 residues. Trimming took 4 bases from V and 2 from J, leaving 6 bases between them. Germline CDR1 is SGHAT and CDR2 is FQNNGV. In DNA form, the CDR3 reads TGTGCCAGCAGCTCAGCAACTGGGGCCAACGTCCTGACTTTC. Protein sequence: CASSSATGANVLTF. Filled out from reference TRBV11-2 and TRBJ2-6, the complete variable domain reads EAGVAQSPRYKIIEKRQSVAFWCNPISGHATLYWYQQILGQGPKLLIQFQNNGVVDDSQLPKDRFSAERLKGVDSTLKIQPAKLEDSAVYLCASSSATGANVLTFGAGSRLTVL.

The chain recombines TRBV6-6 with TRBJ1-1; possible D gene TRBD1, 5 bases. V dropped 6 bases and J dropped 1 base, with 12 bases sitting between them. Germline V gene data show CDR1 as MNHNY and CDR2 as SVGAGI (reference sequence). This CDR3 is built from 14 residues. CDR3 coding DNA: TGTGCCAGCAGGGGGAGACAGAGGAACACTGAAGCTTTCTTT. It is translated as CASRGRQRNTEAFF.